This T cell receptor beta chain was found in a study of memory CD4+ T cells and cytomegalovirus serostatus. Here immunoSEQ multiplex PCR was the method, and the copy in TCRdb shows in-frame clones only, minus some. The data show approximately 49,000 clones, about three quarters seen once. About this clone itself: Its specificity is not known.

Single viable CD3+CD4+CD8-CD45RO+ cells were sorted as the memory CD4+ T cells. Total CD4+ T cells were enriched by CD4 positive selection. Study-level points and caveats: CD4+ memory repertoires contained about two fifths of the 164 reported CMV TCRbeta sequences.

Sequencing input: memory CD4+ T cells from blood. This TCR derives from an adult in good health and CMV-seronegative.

This chain's CDR3 is CASSDSSFGTSGGHEQFF. CDR3 bases: TGTGCCAGCAGTGATTCTAGCTTTGGGACTAGCGGGGGCCATGAGCAGTTCTTC. V is TRBV2 and J is TRBJ2-1, with TRBD2 matching 14 bases. This CDR3 has 18 residues. Germline trimming cut 3 bases from V and 8 bases from J; bases unmatched to any gene: 12. The germline CDR1 and CDR2 sequences are SNHLY and FYNNEI.